In its sample, the clone carrying this T cell receptor beta chain was seen many times. Its antigen remains unknown. The ends lost 6 bases at V and 8 bases at J; junction bases unmatched: 7. CDR3 length: 13 amino acids. Per germline, CDR1 MGHDK and CDR2 SYGVNS. This sample is part of a study of T cells after yellow fever vaccination. Findings of the study overall: A limited proportion of clonotypes was detected within both the CD4 and CD8 compartments. Most clones from primary vaccination were detected again post-booster (roughly 96% CD4, about 88% CD8).

For TCR, cDNA came from 5'RACE template switching, which added a universal primer site and UMIs. In TCRdb, the 5' RACE reads were re-called with MiXCR into one record per CDR3 protein. Of hundreds of thousands of distinct CDR3 sequences in the sample, around 6.5% were seen once. The clonotype comes from a man between 25 and 39 years old who received the YFV17D yellow fever vaccine. The sequences come from PBMCs, collected 5 days after the yellow fever booster vaccination. This chain uses TRBV25-1 with TRBJ2-1; 7 bases agree with TRBD2. The CDR3 is CASRHRTSYEQFF. The CDR3 DNA reads TGTGCCAGCAGGCACCGGACTAGTTATGAGCAGTTCTTC.